This TCR beta chain came from a study of beta chain features in type 1 diabetes. Study-wide findings and caveats: In type 1 diabetes patients, VDJ junctions had fewer insertions; deletions at these junctions were more frequent. Among all four CD4+ subsets, Type 1 diabetes patients had TCRB CDR3s that were moderately but significantly shorter.

Germline V CDR1 and CDR2: SEHNR, FQNEAQ (reference sequence). The J segment lost 3 bases and the V segment lost 5 bases, leaving 12 bases of the junction unmatched. The CDR3 runs 18 residues. This clone was observed a handful of times. Its antigen is currently unknown. Every bit of the isolated RNA underwent reverse transcription, so sequencing read expressed TCRB transcripts. Only in-frame clones appear in the TCRdb table, and some are missing; sequencing was by immunoSEQ multiplex PCR. Here the sample spans 600,000 to 700,000 clones, over 10% being singletons. Sequenced input: naive CD4+ T cells from blood. The source is a man between 18 and 29 years old with type 1 diabetes. This chain joins TRBV7-9 and TRBJ2-4; TRBD2 agrees at 11 bases. The CDR3 DNA sequence: TGTGCCAGCAGCCCCCCCGCTAGCGGGGGGCCGGTCAAAAACATTCAGTACTTC. Translating gives CASSPPASGGPVKNIQYF.